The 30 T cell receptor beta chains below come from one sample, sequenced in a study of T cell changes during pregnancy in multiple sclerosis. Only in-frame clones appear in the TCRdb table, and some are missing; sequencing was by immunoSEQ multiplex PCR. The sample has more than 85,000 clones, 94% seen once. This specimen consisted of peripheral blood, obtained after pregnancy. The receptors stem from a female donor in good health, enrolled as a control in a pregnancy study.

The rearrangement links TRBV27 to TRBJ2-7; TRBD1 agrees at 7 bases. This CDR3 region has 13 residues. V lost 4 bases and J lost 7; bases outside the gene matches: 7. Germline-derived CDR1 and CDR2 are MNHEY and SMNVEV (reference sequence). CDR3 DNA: TGTGCCAGCAGTTCCACAGGGGATCGAGAGCAGTACTTC. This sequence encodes CASSSTGDREQYF.

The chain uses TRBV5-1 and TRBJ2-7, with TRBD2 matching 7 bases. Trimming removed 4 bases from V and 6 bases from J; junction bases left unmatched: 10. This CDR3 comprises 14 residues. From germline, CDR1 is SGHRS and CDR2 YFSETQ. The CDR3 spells CASSPGRDVLEQYF. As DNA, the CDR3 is TGCGCCAGCAGCCCAGGGAGGGATGTACTCGAGCAGTACTTC.

The CDR3 DNA is TGTGCCAGCAGTACCGAAAGCGGCTCTGGGGCCAACGTCCTGACTTTC. Translated, it gives CASSTESGSGANVLTF. The V call is TRBV28, the J call TRBJ2-6; weak D call: TRBD2 (5 bases). V lost 5 bases, J lost 0 bases, and 11 bases lay in between. Germline V gives CDR1 MDHEN, CDR2 SYDVKM. This CDR3 has 16 amino acids.

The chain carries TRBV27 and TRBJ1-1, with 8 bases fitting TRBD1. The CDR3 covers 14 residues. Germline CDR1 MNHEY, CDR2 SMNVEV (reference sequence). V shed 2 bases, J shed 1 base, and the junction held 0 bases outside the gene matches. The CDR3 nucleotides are TGTGCCAGCAGTTTAGACAGGGGGAACACTGAAGCTTTCTTT. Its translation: CASSLDRGNTEAFF.

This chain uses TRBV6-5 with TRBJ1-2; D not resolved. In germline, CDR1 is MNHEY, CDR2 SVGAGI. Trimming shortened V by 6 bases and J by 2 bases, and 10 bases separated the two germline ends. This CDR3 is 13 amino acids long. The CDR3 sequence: CASRSPGNYGYTF. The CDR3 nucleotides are TGTGCCAGCAGATCACCGGGAAACTATGGCTACACCTTC.

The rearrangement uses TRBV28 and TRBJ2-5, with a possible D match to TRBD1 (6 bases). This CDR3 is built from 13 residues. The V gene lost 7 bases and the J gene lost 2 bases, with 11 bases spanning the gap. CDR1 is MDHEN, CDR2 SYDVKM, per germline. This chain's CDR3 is CASIEGQQETQYF. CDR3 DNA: TGTGCCAGCATCGAGGGACAACAAGAGACCCAGTACTTC.

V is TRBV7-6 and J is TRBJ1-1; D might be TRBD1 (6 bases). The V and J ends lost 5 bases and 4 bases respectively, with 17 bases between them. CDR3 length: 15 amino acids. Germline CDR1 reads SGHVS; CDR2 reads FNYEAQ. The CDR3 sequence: CASSPIRGSGTEAFF. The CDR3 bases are TGTGCCAGCAGCCCCATCAGGGGTTCTGGCACTGAAGCTTTCTTT.

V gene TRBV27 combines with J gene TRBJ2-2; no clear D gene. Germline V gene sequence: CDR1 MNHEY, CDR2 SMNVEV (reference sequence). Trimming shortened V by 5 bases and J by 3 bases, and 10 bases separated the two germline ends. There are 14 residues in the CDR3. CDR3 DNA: TGTGCCAGCAGTCTCGACACATACACCGGGGAGCTGTTTTTT. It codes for CASSLDTYTGELFF.

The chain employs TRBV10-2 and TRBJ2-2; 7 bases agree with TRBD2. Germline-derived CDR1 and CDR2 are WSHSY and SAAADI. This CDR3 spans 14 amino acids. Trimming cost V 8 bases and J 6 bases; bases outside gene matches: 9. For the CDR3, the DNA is TGCGCCAGCGGAACTAGCGTCCACGCCGGGGAGCTGTTTTTT. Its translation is CASGTSVHAGELFF.

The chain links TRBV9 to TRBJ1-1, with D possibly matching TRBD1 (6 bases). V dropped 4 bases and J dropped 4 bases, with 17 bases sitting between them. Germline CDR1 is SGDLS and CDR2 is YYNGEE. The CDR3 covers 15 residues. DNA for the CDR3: TGTGCCAGCAGCATAACAGGGAACGGAGGCACTGAAGCTTTCTTT. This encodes CASSITGNGGTEAFF.

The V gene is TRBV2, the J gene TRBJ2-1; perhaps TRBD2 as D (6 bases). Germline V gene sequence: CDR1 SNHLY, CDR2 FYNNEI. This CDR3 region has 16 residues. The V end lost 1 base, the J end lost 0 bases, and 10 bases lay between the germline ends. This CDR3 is CASSEGRGFSYNEQFF. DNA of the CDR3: TGTGCCAGCAGTGAAGGGAGGGGTTTCTCCTACAATGAGCAGTTCTTC.

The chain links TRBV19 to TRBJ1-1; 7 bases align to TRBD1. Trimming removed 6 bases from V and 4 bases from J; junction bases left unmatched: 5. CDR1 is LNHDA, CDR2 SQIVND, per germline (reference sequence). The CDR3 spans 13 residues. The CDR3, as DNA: TGTGCCAGTAGCAAGACAGGGATCACTGAAGCTTTCTTT. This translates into CASSKTGITEAFF.

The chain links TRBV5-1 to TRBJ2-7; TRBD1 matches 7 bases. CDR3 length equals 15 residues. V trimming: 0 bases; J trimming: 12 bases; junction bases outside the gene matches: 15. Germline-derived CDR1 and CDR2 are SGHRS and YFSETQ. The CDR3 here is CASSLAATGSAHLYF. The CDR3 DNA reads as TGCGCCAGCAGCTTGGCCGCGACAGGGTCCGCTCATCTGTACTTC.

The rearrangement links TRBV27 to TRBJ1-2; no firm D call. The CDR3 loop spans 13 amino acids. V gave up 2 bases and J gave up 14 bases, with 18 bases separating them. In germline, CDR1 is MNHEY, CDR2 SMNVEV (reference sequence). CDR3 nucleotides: TGTGCCAGCAGTTTAGAAAAGCCGGGGAAAAGGACCTTC. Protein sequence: CASSLEKPGKRTF.

CDR3 in amino acids: CATSRDWDTYGTQYF. CDR3 coding DNA: TGTGCCACCAGCAGAGATTGGGACACCTATGGGACCCAGTACTTC. This chain links TRBV15 with TRBJ2-5; possible D gene TRBD1, 6 bases. Germline V gene data show CDR1 as LNHNV and CDR2 as YYDKDF (reference sequence). The CDR3 totals 15 residues. The germline V and J ends were trimmed by 0 bases and 7 bases, with 15 bases remaining between them.

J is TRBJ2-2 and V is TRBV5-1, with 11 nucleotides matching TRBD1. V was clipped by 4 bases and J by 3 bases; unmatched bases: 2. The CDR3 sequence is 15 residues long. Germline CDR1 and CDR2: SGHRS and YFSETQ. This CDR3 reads CASSADRGHTGELFF. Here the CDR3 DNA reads TGCGCCAGCAGCGCGGACAGGGGGCACACCGGGGAGCTGTTTTTT.

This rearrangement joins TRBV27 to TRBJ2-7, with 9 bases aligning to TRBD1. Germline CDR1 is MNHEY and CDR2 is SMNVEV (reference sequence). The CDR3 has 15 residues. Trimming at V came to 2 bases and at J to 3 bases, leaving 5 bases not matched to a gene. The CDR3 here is CASSLNRDRVYEQYF. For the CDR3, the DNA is TGTGCCAGCAGTTTAAACCGGGACAGGGTCTACGAGCAGTACTTC.

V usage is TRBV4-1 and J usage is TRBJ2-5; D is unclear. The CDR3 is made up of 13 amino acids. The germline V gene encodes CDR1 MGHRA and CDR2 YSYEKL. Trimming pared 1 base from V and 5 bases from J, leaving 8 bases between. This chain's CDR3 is CASSQGSLETQYF. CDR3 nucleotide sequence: TGCGCCAGCAGCCAAGGGAGTCTGGAGACCCAGTACTTC.

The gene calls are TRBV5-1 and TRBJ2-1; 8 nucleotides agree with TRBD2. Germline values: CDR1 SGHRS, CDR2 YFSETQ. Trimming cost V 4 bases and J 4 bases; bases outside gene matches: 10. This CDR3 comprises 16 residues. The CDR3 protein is CASSPSPSGLYNEQFF. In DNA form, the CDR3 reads TGCGCCAGCAGCCCGTCCCCTAGCGGGCTTTACAATGAGCAGTTCTTC.

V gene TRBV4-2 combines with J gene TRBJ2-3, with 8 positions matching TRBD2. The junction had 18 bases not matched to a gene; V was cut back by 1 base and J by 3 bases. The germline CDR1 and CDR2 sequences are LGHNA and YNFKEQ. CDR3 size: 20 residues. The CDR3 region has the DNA TGTGCCAGCAGCCAAGTGGCGGCCAGCGGGAGAGTGATTAGGACAGATACGCAGTATTTT. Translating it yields CASSQVAASGRVIRTDTQYF.

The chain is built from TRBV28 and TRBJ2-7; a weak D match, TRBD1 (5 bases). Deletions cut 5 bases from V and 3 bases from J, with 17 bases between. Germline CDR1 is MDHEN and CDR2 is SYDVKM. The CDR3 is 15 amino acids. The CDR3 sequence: CASSPWGKPVYEQYF. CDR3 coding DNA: TGTGCCAGCAGTCCCTGGGGCAAACCTGTCTACGAGCAGTACTTC.

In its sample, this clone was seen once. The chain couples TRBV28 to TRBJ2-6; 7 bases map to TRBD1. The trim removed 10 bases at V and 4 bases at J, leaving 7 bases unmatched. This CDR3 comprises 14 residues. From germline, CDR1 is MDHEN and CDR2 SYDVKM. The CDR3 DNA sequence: TGTGCCACACAGGGGTGGAGAGGGGCCAACGTCCTGACTTTC. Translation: CATQGWRGANVLTF.

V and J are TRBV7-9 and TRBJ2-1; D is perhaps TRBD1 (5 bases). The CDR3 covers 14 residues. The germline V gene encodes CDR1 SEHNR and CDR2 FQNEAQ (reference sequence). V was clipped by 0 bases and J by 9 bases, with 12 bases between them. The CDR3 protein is CASSLAGSTGEQFF. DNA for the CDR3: TGTGCCAGCAGCTTAGCCGGCTCCACAGGTGAGCAGTTCTTC.

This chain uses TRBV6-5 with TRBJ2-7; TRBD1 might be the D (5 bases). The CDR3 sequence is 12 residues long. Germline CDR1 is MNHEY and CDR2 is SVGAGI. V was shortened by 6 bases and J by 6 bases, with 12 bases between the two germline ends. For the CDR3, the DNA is TGTGCCAGCAGCCTGGCAGGGCGCGAGCAGTACTTC. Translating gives CASSLAGREQYF.

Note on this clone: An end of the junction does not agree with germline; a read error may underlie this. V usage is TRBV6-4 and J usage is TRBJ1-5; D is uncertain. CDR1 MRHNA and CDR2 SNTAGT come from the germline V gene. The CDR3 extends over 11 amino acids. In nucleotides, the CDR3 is TGTGCCAGCAGAGGGCCGGGAGATAAGGATTTT. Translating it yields CASRGPGDKDF.

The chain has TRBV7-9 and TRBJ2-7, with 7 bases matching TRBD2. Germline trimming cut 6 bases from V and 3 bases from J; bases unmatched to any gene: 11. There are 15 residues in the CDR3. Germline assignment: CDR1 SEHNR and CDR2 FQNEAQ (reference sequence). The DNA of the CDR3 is TGTGCCAGCAGACCCCTAGCGGAAAAGGGCTACGAGCAGTACTTC. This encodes CASRPLAEKGYEQYF.

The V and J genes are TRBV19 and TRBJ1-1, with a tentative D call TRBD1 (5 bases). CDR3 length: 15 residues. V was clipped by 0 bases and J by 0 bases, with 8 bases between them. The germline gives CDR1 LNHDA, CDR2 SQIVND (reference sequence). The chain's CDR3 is CASSIEAGMNTEAFF. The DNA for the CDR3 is TGTGCCAGTAGTATAGAGGCAGGGATGAACACTGAAGCTTTCTTT.

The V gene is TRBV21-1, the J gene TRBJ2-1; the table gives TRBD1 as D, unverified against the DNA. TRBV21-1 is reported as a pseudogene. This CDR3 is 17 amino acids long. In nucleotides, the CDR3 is TGTGCCAGCAGCAAAGCGGGGCGCAAGAGCTCCTACAATGAGCAGTTCTTC. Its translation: CASSKAGRKSSYNEQFF.

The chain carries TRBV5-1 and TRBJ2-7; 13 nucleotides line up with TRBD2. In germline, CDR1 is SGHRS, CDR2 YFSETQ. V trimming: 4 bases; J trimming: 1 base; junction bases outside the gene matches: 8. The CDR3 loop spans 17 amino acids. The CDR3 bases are TGCGCCAGCAGCGCGCGGACTAGCGGGAGTGCATCCTACGAGCAGTACTTC. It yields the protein CASSARTSGSASYEQYF. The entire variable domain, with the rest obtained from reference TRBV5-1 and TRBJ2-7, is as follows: KAGVTQTPRYLIKTRGQQVTLSCSPISGHRSVSWYQQTPGQGLQFLFEYFSETQRNKGNFPGRFSGRQFSNSRSEMNVSTLELGDSALYLCASSARTSGSASYEQYFGPGTRLTVT.

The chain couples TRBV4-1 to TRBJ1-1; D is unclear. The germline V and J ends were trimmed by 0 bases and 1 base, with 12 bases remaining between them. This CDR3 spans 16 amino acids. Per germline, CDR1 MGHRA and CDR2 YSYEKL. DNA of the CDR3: TGCGCCAGCAGCCAAGATCTAGGCAACTGGAACACTGAAGCTTTCTTT. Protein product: CASSQDLGNWNTEAFF.